This TCR beta chain emerged from a study of cytomegalovirus exposure and HLA in healthy donors. Broader study findings: Overall, approximately 150 TCR beta chains were annotated as cytomegalovirus-associated.

V shed 0 bases, J shed 6 bases, and the junction held 11 bases outside the gene matches. This CDR3 spans 17 amino acids. Per the germline V gene, CDR1 is SGDLS and CDR2 is YYNGEE. The PCR made use of 60 Vbeta and 13 Jbeta primers. Data came from immunoSEQ multiplex PCR; TCRdb stores just in-frame clones and leaves some out. Here the sample spans some 190,000 clones, 60% to 85% being singletons. Regarding this clone: What it binds is not known.

The chain employs TRBV9 and TRBJ2-3, with TRBD2 matching over 9 bases. This TCR was sampled from a woman in her forties in good health and CMV-seronegative. The sample comprised PBMCs. The CDR3 reads CASSVEASGTLGDTQYF. DNA of the CDR3: TGTGCCAGCAGCGTAGAAGCTAGCGGGACGTTGGGGGATACGCAGTATTTT. Based on the CDR3 plus reference TRBV9 and TRBJ2-3, the full variable domain is DSGVTQTPKHLITATGQRVTLRCSPRSGDLSVYWYQQSLDQGLQFLIQYYNGEERAKGNILERFSAQQFPDLHSELNLSSLELGDSALYFCASSVEASGTLGDTQYFGPGTRLTVL.